These 9 T cell receptor beta chains were all obtained from the same sample, sequenced in a study of T cells expressing NK-cell markers. TCRdb reprocessed the 5' RACE reads and stores each CDR3 protein as one record, lacking DNA. The table counts approximately 150,000 distinct CDR3 sequences; about 18% lies in the top ten. Sequenced: blood T cells: a sorted CD56 or NKG2C T cell subset, CD4+ or CD8+ T cells, or bulk PBMC T cells (not recorded which). The receptors were sampled from a woman between 18 and 69 years old in good health.

The genes are TRBV7-2 and TRBJ1-1. This CDR3 is built from 15 residues. The germline gives CDR1 SGHTA, CDR2 FQGNSA. The chain's CDR3 is CASSLSGKQNTEAFF.

The gene calls are TRBV29-1 and TRBJ2-5; lacking DNA, the TRBD2 call made by TCRdb goes unchecked. Germline loops: CDR1 SQVTM, CDR2 ANQGSEA. The CDR3 consists of 14 residues. The CDR3 loop is CSTRLAGVAETQYF.

The V gene is TRBV12-3 or TRBV12-4, the J gene TRBJ2-1; TCRdb outputs TRBD2, but without DNA this stays unchecked. This CDR3 region has 18 residues. This CDR3 reads CASRGLAGMLSSYNEQFF.

The CDR3 loop is CASSLPGVGEQYF. This rearrangement joins TRBV5-1 to TRBJ2-7; there is no DNA to check the TCRdb D call of TRBD1. Germline V gene lookup returns CDR1 SGHRS and CDR2 YFSETQ. The CDR3 is 13 amino acids.

The chain is built from TRBV5-1 and TRBJ2-5. The CDR3 runs to 15 residues. Germline V gene lookup returns CDR1 SGHRS and CDR2 YFSETQ. The CDR3 protein is CASSLAEQRFTTQYF. The variable domain in full, with the rest retrieved from reference TRBV5-1 and TRBJ2-5, is KAGVTQTPRYLIKTRGQQVTLSCSPISGHRSVSWYQQTPGQGLQFLFEYFSETQRNKGNFPGRFSGRQFSNSRSEMNVSTLELGDSALYLCASSLAEQRFTTQYFGPGTRLLVL.

CDR3 amino acids: CASSILDTTIGAQYF. The chain employs TRBV25-1 and TRBJ2-5. There are 15 residues in the CDR3. From germline, CDR1 is MGHDK and CDR2 SYGVNS.

This chain uses TRBV29-1 with TRBJ2-2. The CDR3 consists of 14 residues. The germline V gene encodes CDR1 SQVTM and CDR2 ANQGSEA. The CDR3 protein is CSVSQPANTGELFF.

The chain couples TRBV2 to TRBJ2-2; no DNA is available, so the TRBD1 call from TCRdb remains unchecked. CDR1 and CDR2 (germline): SNHLY, FYNNEI. The CDR3 length is 15 residues. The CDR3 protein is CASSLDSFLTGELFF. Drawing the rest from reference TRBV2 and TRBJ2-2, the complete variable domain is EPEVTQTPSHQVTQMGQEVILRCVPISNHLYFYWYRQILGQKVEFLVSFYNNEISEKSEIFDDQFSVERPDGSNFTLKIRSTKLEDSAMYFCASSLDSFLTGELFFGEGSRLTVL.

The gene calls are TRBV5-1 and TRBJ1-2; checking the TCRdb D call of TRBD1 is not possible without DNA. The CDR3 spans 13 residues. CDR1 is SGHRS and CDR2 is YFSETQ in the germline V gene. The CDR3 loop reads CASSLGTGNGYTF.